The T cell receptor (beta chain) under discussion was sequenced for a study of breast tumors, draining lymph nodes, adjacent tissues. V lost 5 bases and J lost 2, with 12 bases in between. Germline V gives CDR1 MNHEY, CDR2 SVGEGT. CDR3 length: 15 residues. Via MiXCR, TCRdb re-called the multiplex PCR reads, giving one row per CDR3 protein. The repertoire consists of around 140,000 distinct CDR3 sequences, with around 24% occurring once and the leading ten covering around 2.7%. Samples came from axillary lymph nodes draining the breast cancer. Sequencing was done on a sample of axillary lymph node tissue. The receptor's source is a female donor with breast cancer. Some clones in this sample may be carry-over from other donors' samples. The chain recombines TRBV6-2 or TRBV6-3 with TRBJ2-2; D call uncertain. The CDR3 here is CASSVVSGNTGELFF. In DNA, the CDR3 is TGTGCCAGCAGTGTGGTGTCAGGTAACACCGGGGAGCTGTTTTTT.